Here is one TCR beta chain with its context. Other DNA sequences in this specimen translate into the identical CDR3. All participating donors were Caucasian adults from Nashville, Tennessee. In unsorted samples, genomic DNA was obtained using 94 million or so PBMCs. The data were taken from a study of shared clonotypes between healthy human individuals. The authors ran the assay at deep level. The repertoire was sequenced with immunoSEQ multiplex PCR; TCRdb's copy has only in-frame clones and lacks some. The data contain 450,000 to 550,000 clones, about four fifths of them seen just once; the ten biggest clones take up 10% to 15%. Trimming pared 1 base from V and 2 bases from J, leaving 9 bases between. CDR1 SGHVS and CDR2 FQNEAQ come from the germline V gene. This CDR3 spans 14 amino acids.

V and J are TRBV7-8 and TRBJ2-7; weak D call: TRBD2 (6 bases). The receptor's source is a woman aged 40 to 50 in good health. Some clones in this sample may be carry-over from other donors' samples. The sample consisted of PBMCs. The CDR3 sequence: CASSLGGVPYEQYF. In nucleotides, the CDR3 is TGTGCCAGCAGCTTAGGCGGGGTACCCTACGAGCAGTACTTC.